This T cell receptor (beta chain) appears in the sequencing data of a study of CD8 T cells in ankylosing spondylitis. Regarding the study as a whole: Enrichment of disease-linked clones was reportedly significant in matched ankylosing spondylitis synovial fluid.

Concerning this clonotype: The antigen remains undetermined.

The germline CDR1 and CDR2 sequences are MNHEY and SMNVEV (reference sequence). The CDR3 contains 15 residues. Between the trimmed V and J ends, which lost 7 bases and 0 bases, there was a span of 13 bases. Using quantitative 5'-RACE with molecular barcodes, the authors made TCR beta libraries. Each CDR3 protein gets one entry after TCRdb re-called the 5' RACE reads with MiXCR. The repertoire has approximately 300,000 distinct CDR3 sequences, roughly 20% of them found once; the top ten carry around 3.2%. Sequencing was done on a sample of blood, either unsorted or a sorted T cell fraction (not recorded which). V usage is TRBV27 and J usage is TRBJ2-1; possibly TRBD2 for D (5 bases). The source is a female donor with ankylosing spondylitis or in good health (not recorded which). CDR3 coding DNA: TGTGCCAGCATAGAGAGCGGTAGCTCCTACAATGAGCAGTTCTTC. Amino acid sequence: CASIESGSSYNEQFF.